A single sample is the source of the 17 T cell receptor beta chains below, sequenced in a study of OX40 agonist ivuxolimab in advanced cancers. Data came from immunoSEQ multiplex PCR; TCRdb stores just in-frame clones and leaves some out. This sample has about 15,000 clones, with roughly 78% found just once. Sequencing used CD4+ or CD8+ T cells sorted from blood, obtained in a trial of the OX40 agonist ivuxolimab. The receptor set was obtained from an adult with an advanced solid tumor such as melanoma, head and neck, liver or kidney cancer.

The genes are TRBV6-6 and TRBJ2-7, with 12 bases matching TRBD2. The trim removed 5 bases at V and 3 bases at J, leaving 5 bases unmatched. Germline-derived CDR1 and CDR2 are MNHNY and SVGAGI (reference sequence). This CDR3 has 15 amino acids. The CDR3 sequence: CASSDLAGGDYEQYF. CDR3 DNA sequence: TGTGCCAGCAGTGATCTAGCGGGAGGGGACTACGAGCAGTACTTC.

The chain recombines TRBV15 with TRBJ1-5; D gene unclear. Per germline, CDR1 LNHNV and CDR2 YYDKDF (reference sequence). The V gene lost 0 bases and the J gene lost 4 bases, with 10 bases spanning the gap. This CDR3 comprises 15 residues. This chain's CDR3 is CATSRDKGANQPQHF. CDR3 coding DNA: TGTGCCACCAGCAGAGATAAAGGAGCAAATCAGCCCCAGCATTTT.

The chain combines TRBV19 with TRBJ1-5; TRBD1 aligns across 7 bases. Germline trimming cut 5 bases from V and 2 bases from J; bases unmatched to any gene: 24. The CDR3 length is 21 residues. Germline lookup yields CDR1 LNHDA and CDR2 SQIVND (reference sequence). This CDR3 reads CASSPGTVEAGIGTGNQPQHF. In DNA form, the CDR3 reads TGTGCCAGTAGTCCGGGGACAGTGGAGGCCGGTATTGGTACGGGCAATCAGCCCCAGCATTTT.

Comments on this clone: Germline and junction disagree at one end, which may indicate a read error. J is TRBJ2-3 and V is TRBV2; D is possibly TRBD2 (5 bases). Germline CDR1 is SNHLY and CDR2 is FYNNEI. There are 15 residues in the CDR3. The CDR3 is CASSEALRRPDTPYF. CDR3 sequence (DNA): TGTGCCAGCAGTGAAGCTTTAAGGAGGCCAGATACGCCGTATTTT.

The chain has TRBV7-9 and TRBJ1-1, with 9 bases matching TRBD1. Losses at the gene ends were 2 bases for V and 3 bases for J; bases not matched to a gene: 10. The germline V gene has CDR1 SEHNR and CDR2 FQNEAQ (reference sequence). The CDR3 length is 17 residues. The CDR3: CASSLKGDREGDTEAFF. The CDR3 nucleotides are TGTGCCAGCAGCTTAAAGGGGGACAGGGAAGGTGACACTGAAGCTTTCTTT.

V is TRBV6-4 and J is TRBJ1-5; the D is unclear. The CDR3 length is 14 residues. Germline assignment: CDR1 MRHNA and CDR2 SNTAGT. Deletions cut 5 bases from V and 4 bases from J, with 12 bases between. CDR3 sequence (DNA): TGTGCCAGCAGTCAACCGGGTCAAAATCAGCCCCAGCATTTT. Translation: CASSQPGQNQPQHF.

V usage is TRBV28 and J usage is TRBJ2-7; the D gene could be TRBD1 or TRBD2 (6 bases each). Germline V CDR1 and CDR2: MDHEN, SYDVKM. The V end was cut by 11 bases, the J end by 5 bases, with 19 bases between. The CDR3 loop spans 13 amino acids. CDR3: CAGNTGTGNEQYF. CDR3 nucleotide sequence: TGTGCCGGTAACACAGGGACTGGAAACGAGCAGTACTTC.

For the CDR3, the DNA is TGCAGCGTTGAAGTAATAGGGACTAGCGGGAGCTCGGTCTACAATGAGCAGTTCTTC. Amino acids: CSVEVIGTSGSSVYNEQFF. The chain couples TRBV29-1 to TRBJ2-1; TRBD2 matches at 14 bases. J was trimmed by 3 bases and V by 1 base; bases with no gene match: 11. The CDR3 runs 19 residues. The V gene's germline CDR1 is SQVTM and CDR2 ANQGSEA.

As DNA, the CDR3 is TGTGCCAGCAGTGAACCCGGGGATGGCTACACCTTC. Residues: CASSEPGDGYTF. This chain connects TRBV25-1 to TRBJ1-2; D unclear. V shed 2 bases and J shed 6 bases, with 7 bases lying between them. CDR1 is MGHDK, CDR2 SYGVNS, per germline. This CDR3 region has 12 residues.

V and J are TRBV6-1 and TRBJ2-7; D unresolved. Trimming pared 3 bases from V and 2 bases from J, leaving 8 bases between. CDR3 size: 13 residues. Looked up from germline, CDR1 is MNHNS and CDR2 is SASEGT. This CDR3 reads CASSEWYTYEQYF. The CDR3 coding sequence is TGTGCCAGCAGTGAGTGGTATACCTACGAGCAGTACTTC.

This chain links TRBV5-8 with TRBJ1-4; 9 bases line up with TRBD1. There are 17 residues in the CDR3. Per the germline V gene, CDR1 is SGHTS and CDR2 is YDEGEE. Trimming took 0 bases from V and 5 from J; bases not matched to a gene: 8. CDR3 sequence (DNA): TGTGCCAGCAGCTTGGAGGTTTCCGGACAGGGGAATGAAAAACTGTTTTTT. Translating it yields CASSLEVSGQGNEKLFF. Full variable domain (remainder filled in from reference TRBV5-8 and TRBJ1-4): EAGVTQSPTHLIKTRGQQATLRCSPISGHTSVYWYQQALGLGLQFLLWYDEGEERNRGNFPPRFSGRQFPNYSSELNVNALELEDSALYLCASSLEVSGQGNEKLFFGSGTQLSVL.

The chain joins TRBV5-8 to TRBJ1-2; D gene unclear. Germline V gene lookup returns CDR1 SGHTS and CDR2 YDEGEE. This CDR3 contains 16 residues. The V and J ends lost 3 bases and 0 bases respectively, with 15 bases between them. The CDR3 DNA is TGTGCCAGCAGCTCCCCCTGGGGTTCCACTAACTATGGCTACACCTTC. The encoded protein is CASSSPWGSTNYGYTF.

The rearrangement joins TRBV19 to TRBJ2-5; D is possibly TRBD2 (6 bases). The J call may be wrong; the DNA end is better matched by TRBJ2-7. In germline, CDR1 is LNHDA, CDR2 SQIVND (reference sequence). The CDR3 sequence is 15 residues long. CDR3 DNA: TGTGCCAGTAGTATCTTCGCGGGAAGCTCCTACGAGCAGTACTTC. Protein sequence: CASSIFAGSSYEQYF.

Only one count was recorded for this clone. The J gene is TRBJ2-5, the V gene TRBV29-1; 8 bases agree with TRBD2. From germline, CDR1 is SQVTM and CDR2 ANQGSEA. The CDR3 has 14 amino acids. The J segment lost 5 bases and the V segment lost 3 bases, leaving 8 bases of the junction unmatched. Here the CDR3 DNA reads TGCAGCGTTGAGCCACGGGGGGGCCGGGAGACCCAGTACTTC. It codes for CSVEPRGGRETQYF. The variable domain in full, with the rest retrieved from reference TRBV29-1 and TRBJ2-5, is SAVISQKPSRDICQRGTSLTIQCQVDSQVTMMFWYRQQPGQSLTLIATANQGSEATYESGFVIDKFPISRPNLTFSTLTVSNMSPEDSSIYLCSVEPRGGRETQYFGPGTRLLVL.

The genes are TRBV4-1 and TRBJ1-3, with D unclear. V shed 3 bases and J shed 1 base, with 10 bases lying between them. This CDR3 region has 15 residues. Germline CDR1 MGHRA, CDR2 YSYEKL. The CDR3 sequence is CASSHGGLSGNTIYF. DNA of the CDR3: TGCGCCAGCAGCCATGGCGGGCTTTCTGGAAACACCATATATTTT.

This clone appeared once. The rearrangement uses TRBV5-4 and TRBJ1-2, with TRBD1 as a possible D gene (5 bases). The CDR3 sequence is 14 residues long. Trimming shortened V by 6 bases and J by 8 bases, and 20 bases separated the two germline ends. Germline lookup yields CDR1 SGHNT and CDR2 YYREEE (reference sequence). CDR3 sequence reads: CASMPPGGKRGYTF. CDR3 nucleotide sequence: TGTGCCAGCATGCCCCCGGGGGGAAAGAGGGGCTACACCTTC. The whole variable domain, filled in from reference TRBV5-4 and TRBJ1-2, reads ETGVTQSPTHLIKTRGQQVTLRCSSQSGHNTVSWYQQALGQGPQFIFQYYREEENGRGNFPPRFSGLQFPNYSSELNVNALELDDSALYLCASMPPGGKRGYTFGSGTRLTVV.

V and J are TRBV2 and TRBJ1-1; D may be TRBD1 (5 bases). The CDR3 is 14 residues long. The germline CDR1 and CDR2 sequences are SNHLY and FYNNEI. V shed 6 bases and J shed 3 bases, with 14 bases lying between them. The CDR3 DNA is TGTGCCAGCAGGGAATGGGTAGGGGACACTGAAGCTTTCTTT. As protein: CASREWVGDTEAFF.